Below are 27 T cell receptor beta chains sequenced from a single sample in a study of blood T cells in healthy people across ages. Combining a sample-barcoded 5' primer with a J-beta primer mix, a second PCR ran for roughly 7 to 12 cycles. From the 5' RACE reads, TCRdb called clonotypes with MiXCR, one entry per CDR3 protein. The sample records hundreds of thousands of distinct CDR3 sequences, roughly 64% being singletons. Input material: blood. These receptors were obtained from a man under 40 in good health.

This clonotype was counted only a few times. The chain uses TRBV20-1 and TRBJ2-3, with 13 bases matching TRBD2. The V gene's germline CDR1 is DFQATT and CDR2 SNEGSKA (reference sequence). The CDR3 is made up of 16 amino acids. With V trimmed by 5 bases and J by 6 bases, 11 bases remained unmatched. CDR3 sequence: CSAPRLAGGTRDTQYF. The CDR3 region has the DNA TGCAGTGCTCCTCGACTAGCGGGAGGAACCAGGGATACGCAGTATTTT.

The chain employs TRBV3-1 and TRBJ2-5; TRBD2 aligns across 7 bases. From germline, CDR1 is LGHDT and CDR2 YNNKEL (reference sequence). The length of the CDR3 is 14 residues. With 4 bases clipped from V and 11 bases from J, the junction kept 13 bases outside the gene matches. This chain's CDR3 is CASSRPGLPREQYF. CDR3 nucleotides: TGTGCCAGCAGCCGACCGGGACTACCCCGGGAGCAGTACTTC.

The V call is TRBV29-1, the J call TRBJ2-1; 9 bases are a match to TRBD1. Trimming at V came to 3 bases and at J to 8 bases, leaving 11 bases not matched to a gene. CDR3 size: 15 residues. The germline CDR1 and CDR2 sequences are SQVTM and ANQGSEA. The DNA for the CDR3 is TGCAGCGTTGAGGGATTGACAGGGGGAGGGGATGAGCAGTTCTTC. Translated: CSVEGLTGGGDEQFF.

This clonotype was found many times. The rearrangement links TRBV7-2 to TRBJ2-7, with unresolved D. Germline CDR1 is SGHTA and CDR2 is FQGNSA. This CDR3 has 11 amino acids. V lost 5 bases to trimming and J lost 3 bases, with 5 bases between them. For the CDR3, the DNA is TGTGCCAGCAGCCCCCTCTACGAGCAGTACTTC. Amino acids: CASSPLYEQYF.

The rearrangement joins TRBV25-1 to TRBJ2-1; D gene ambiguous. CDR1 is MGHDK, CDR2 SYGVNS, per germline. The CDR3 covers 9 residues. Trimming took off 8 bases at V and 15 bases at J, with 11 bases between the two ends. CDR3 residues: CASETRRFF. In DNA, the CDR3 is TGTGCCAGCGAGACCCGACGGTTCTTC.

This clonotype turned up a few times. This chain uses TRBV29-1 with TRBJ2-1; D remains unclear. Germline V CDR1 and CDR2: SQVTM, ANQGSEA. Trimming shortened V by 3 bases and J by 0 bases, and 18 bases separated the two germline ends. This CDR3 has 17 amino acids. Here the CDR3 DNA reads TGCAGCGTTGATGTCCGAGGCAGCGCGTACTCCTACAATGAGCAGTTCTTC. It translates to CSVDVRGSAYSYNEQFF.

This clonotype was found a few times. The rearrangement uses TRBV4-2 and TRBJ1-2; D gene ambiguous. V was pared by 0 bases and J by 8 bases, with 22 bases between. The CDR3 extends over 17 amino acids. Germline V CDR1 and CDR2: LGHNA, YNFKEQ. As DNA, the CDR3 is TGTGCCAGCAGCCAAGATCAGTCAGGCTCTACGTCTTGGGGCTACACCTTC. It specifies CASSQDQSGSTSWGYTF.

The chain carries TRBV14 and TRBJ2-7, with 9 bases aligning to TRBD2. CDR1 is SGHDN, CDR2 FVKESK, per germline. After removal of 2 bases from V and 5 bases from J, the junction contained 7 bases not matched to a gene. The CDR3 covers 15 residues. The CDR3 DNA follows: TGTGCCAGCAGCCAATATAGCGGGAGTTTCGACGAGCAGTACTTC. This encodes CASSQYSGSFDEQYF.

The V gene is TRBV11-2, the J gene TRBJ2-3; the D is unclear. Germline CDR1 and CDR2: SGHAT and FQNNGV. This CDR3 spans 15 amino acids. V was pared by 5 bases and J by 4 bases, with 16 bases between. The CDR3 here is CASSESPTGADTQYF. CDR3 DNA sequence: TGTGCCAGCAGCGAGAGCCCTACGGGCGCAGATACGCAGTATTTT.

The rearrangement joins TRBV18 to TRBJ2-5, with a tentative D call TRBD1 (5 bases). Germline V CDR1 and CDR2: KGHSH, LQKENI. The CDR3 spans 16 residues. V was trimmed by 3 bases and J by 1 base, leaving 15 bases between them. The CDR3 DNA sequence: TGTGCCAGCTCACCCCGGACACAATCCTTCCAAGAGACCCAGTACTTC. Translation: CASSPRTQSFQETQYF.

The J gene is TRBJ2-5, the V gene TRBV4-2, with D unresolved. V lost 6 bases to trimming and J lost 5 bases, with 13 bases between them. Germline CDR1 and CDR2: LGHNA and YNFKEQ. This CDR3 is built from 13 residues. The DNA of the CDR3 is TGTGCCAGCAGACCTCGGACCGAGGAGACCCAGTACTTC. Amino acids: CASRPRTEETQYF.

The V call is TRBV9, the J call TRBJ2-1; no reliable D call. Trimming pared 6 bases from V and 0 bases from J, leaving 10 bases between. Germline V CDR1 and CDR2: SGDLS, YYNGEE. The CDR3 has 14 amino acids. The CDR3 bases are TGTGCCAGCAATGGCGGACCCTCCTACAATGAGCAGTTCTTC. Its translation: CASNGGPSYNEQFF. Filled out from reference TRBV9 and TRBJ2-1, the complete variable domain reads DSGVTQTPKHLITATGQRVTLRCSPRSGDLSVYWYQQSLDQGLQFLIQYYNGEERAKGNILERFSAQQFPDLHSELNLSSLELGDSALYFCASNGGPSYNEQFFGPGTRLTVL.

The chain joins TRBV3-1 to TRBJ2-5; D ambiguous. The V gene lost 7 bases and the J gene lost 4 bases, with 10 bases spanning the gap. This CDR3 is 12 amino acids long. Germline V gene lookup returns CDR1 LGHDT and CDR2 YNNKEL (reference sequence). In DNA form, the CDR3 reads TGTGCCAGCATCGCCCCAGGAGAGACCCAGTACTTC. This codes for CASIAPGETQYF.

The genes are TRBV6-2 or TRBV6-3 and TRBJ1-5; the D gene is possibly TRBD1 (5 bases). V dropped 10 bases and J dropped 4 bases, with 11 bases sitting between them. This CDR3 is 12 amino acids long. The V gene's germline CDR1 is MNHEY and CDR2 SVGEGT. CDR3 nucleotides: TGTGCCACCGGGACGGCGAATCAGCCCCAGCATTTT. Protein product: CATGTANQPQHF.

This clonotype was seen at least ten times. The gene calls are TRBV5-1 and TRBJ2-7; perhaps TRBD1 as D (6 bases). Germline lookup yields CDR1 SGHRS and CDR2 YFSETQ. Trimming cost V 6 bases and J 0 bases, with 16 bases left between them. The CDR3 sequence is 15 residues long. The CDR3 DNA reads as TGCGCCAGCACCTCAGGGGTCCTCAGCTCCTACGAGCAGTACTTC. Translating gives CASTSGVLSSYEQYF.

Of note for this clonotype: Given a much more abundant clone one base away, this may be a read error. This sequence joins TRBV7-2 and TRBJ2-5; 7 bases match TRBD2. The DNA end is a closer match to TRBJ2-1, so the J assignment may be wrong. CDR1 and CDR2 from the germline V gene are SGHTA and FQGNSA. The CDR3 is 15 amino acids. The DNA of the CDR3 is TGTGCCAGCAGCTTAGGGACTAGAGGGCAAGAGACCCAGTTCTTC. Protein: CASSLGTRGQETQFF.

The genes are TRBV4-2 and TRBJ2-1, with 13 bases lining up with TRBD2. V shed 4 bases and J 7 bases; nucleotides not matched to a gene: 10. The CDR3 is 17 amino acids. The germline gives CDR1 LGHNA, CDR2 YNFKEQ. The CDR3 is CASSPTTTSGGANEQFF. Here the CDR3 DNA reads TGTGCCAGCAGCCCAACTACCACTAGCGGGGGGGCGAATGAGCAGTTCTTC.

The chain employs TRBV27 and TRBJ1-2; weak D call: TRBD1 (6 bases). Trimming cost V 4 bases and J 8 bases, with 11 bases left between them. Germline loops: CDR1 MNHEY, CDR2 SMNVEV (reference sequence). The CDR3 sequence is 12 residues long. Written as DNA, the CDR3 is TGTGCCAGCAGTTCGACAGGTCAAGGCTACACCTTC. Its translation: CASSSTGQGYTF.

The genes are TRBV18 and TRBJ1-1, with 7 bases fitting TRBD1. V lost 5 bases to trimming and J lost 5 bases; unmatched junction nucleotides: 14. CDR1 and CDR2 from the germline V gene are KGHSH and LQKENI. This CDR3 has 16 residues. CDR3 DNA sequence: TGTGCCAGCTCATCCGCCCAGACAGGGAAGGGGACTGAAGCTTTCTTT. Translated, it gives CASSSAQTGKGTEAFF.

This clonotype was counted ten times or more. V usage is TRBV7-2 and J usage is TRBJ2-3; D is unresolved. The germline CDR1 and CDR2 sequences are SGHTA and FQGNSA. Trimming pared 4 bases from V and 8 bases from J, leaving 16 bases between. This CDR3 spans 14 amino acids. The CDR3 is CASSSLAAPGTQYF. In DNA form, the CDR3 reads TGTGCCAGCAGCTCACTTGCGGCCCCCGGTACGCAGTATTTT.

This clonotype was observed a handful of times. The chain joins TRBV30 to TRBJ1-5; D is ambiguous. The length of the CDR3 is 12 residues. Trimming took off 5 bases at V and 0 bases at J, with 5 bases between the two ends. The germline V gene has CDR1 GTSNPN and CDR2 SVGIG (reference sequence). In nucleotides, the CDR3 is TGTGCCTGGGGATCTAGCAATCAGCCCCAGCATTTT. This gives the protein CAWGSSNQPQHF.

This clonotype occurred once. The rearrangement joins TRBV28 to TRBJ2-5; D perhaps matches TRBD1 (6 bases). V gave up 5 bases and J gave up 4 bases, with 17 bases separating them. The germline CDR1 and CDR2 sequences are MDHEN and SYDVKM. This CDR3 has 15 residues. CDR3 sequence reads: CASSLPTGGRETQYF. Here the CDR3 DNA reads TGTGCCAGCAGTCTACCGACAGGCGGGCGAGAGACCCAGTACTTC.

This clonotype has only a few counts. V usage is TRBV9 and J usage is TRBJ2-5, with a tentative D call TRBD2 (7 bases). Trimming stripped 3 bases from V and 6 bases from J, with 15 bases between. The CDR3 loop spans 14 amino acids. The germline V gene has CDR1 SGDLS and CDR2 YYNGEE. In DNA, the CDR3 is TGTGCCAGCAGCGACCGCGGGGGCCCCCAGACCCAGTACTTC. It specifies CASSDRGGPQTQYF.

J is TRBJ2-5 and V is TRBV27; 8 positions agree with TRBD2. Matching the DNA end better, TRBJ2-7 makes the J call doubtful. Germline V gene lookup returns CDR1 MNHEY and CDR2 SMNVEV (reference sequence). This CDR3 contains 15 residues. The CDR3 is CASLRSVAGGYEQYF. CDR3 nucleotide sequence: TGTGCCAGCCTCAGATCGGTGGCGGGGGGCTACGAGCAGTACTTC.

CDR3 coding DNA: TGTGCCGGTAGTCCGTCCTACAATGAGCAGTTCTTC. It is translated as CAGSPSYNEQFF. The chain is built from TRBV7-9 and TRBJ2-1; no clear D gene. The V and J ends lost 11 bases and 1 base respectively, with 9 bases between them. The length of the CDR3 is 12 residues. CDR1 is SEHNR and CDR2 is FQNEAQ in the germline V gene (reference sequence).

CDR3 coding DNA: TGCGCCAGCAGCCAAGATTCGGGCGGAGCTAACAATGAGCAGTTCTTC. This sequence encodes CASSQDSGGANNEQFF. V is TRBV4-3 and J is TRBJ2-1; D is ambiguous. With 0 bases removed from V and 5 bases from J, the gap between germline ends came to 14 bases. The CDR3 covers 16 residues. The germline CDR1 and CDR2 sequences are LGHNA and YSLEER.

The chain links TRBV6-5 to TRBJ1-2; possible D gene TRBD1, 5 bases. There are 15 residues in the CDR3. The V end lost 0 bases, the J end lost 5 bases, and 13 bases lay between the germline ends. Germline V lookup: CDR1 MNHEY, CDR2 SVGAGI. The CDR3 here is CASSYSTDSRYGYTF. In DNA form, the CDR3 reads TGTGCCAGCAGTTACTCGACCGACAGTCGATATGGCTACACCTTC.